The clone carrying this T cell receptor (beta chain) was counted once. Antigen specificity is unknown. The data were taken from a study of T cell responses to AZD1222 COVID-19 vaccine. CDR1 is LNHDA, CDR2 SQIVND, per germline (reference sequence). The CDR3 has 17 amino acids. V trimming: 4 bases; J trimming: 5 bases; junction bases outside the gene matches: 5. Overall study results and limits: Within unmutated variant regions lay the reported targets of nearly half of spike-specific TCRs. Two AZD1222 administrations were followed by greater Spike-specific TCR breadth and depth.

This table comes from immunoSEQ multiplex PCR, and its TCRdb copy is limited to in-frame clones, with some not included. The table lists over 150,000 clones, roughly 92% of them singletons. The sequences come from peripheral blood, collected on day 0 of AZD1222 vaccination. The J gene is TRBJ2-2, the V gene TRBV19, with TRBD2 matching over 15 bases. The TCR sequence derives from an adult in good health. CDR3 in DNA: TGTGCCAGTAGTACCGGGACTAGCGGGAGGAGGACCGGGGAGCTGTTTTTT. Translated: CASSTGTSGRRTGELFF.